This T cell receptor beta chain was identified in a study of blood T cell repertoires in COVID-19. Germline CDR1 reads MNHEY; CDR2 reads SVGAGI. V was trimmed by 7 bases and J by 1 base, leaving 11 bases between them. The CDR3 extends over 13 amino acids. The data were produced by immunoSEQ multiplex PCR, yet TCRdb's version contains in-frame clones alone and is incomplete. This table has approximately 31,000 clones, around 90% appearing once. The source material was peripheral blood. This TCR derives from a man between 60 and 75 years old with active COVID-19. The J gene is TRBJ2-7, the V gene TRBV6-5; the D gene is possibly TRBD2 (6 bases). The chain's CDR3 is CASNRELSYEQYF. CDR3 bases: TGTGCCAGCAATCGGGAGTTGTCCTACGAGCAGTACTTC.